Shown below are 20 T cell receptor beta chains from a single sample sequenced in a study of early T cells in non-severe SARS-CoV-2 infection (dated by TCRdb to the early 2020s). Libraries were constructed by 5' RACE. The data were produced on a NextSeq 500. TCRdb applied fastp at Q25 and MiXCR to the public reads, then kept only in-frame beta chains. For every CDR3 protein sequence, its rows merge into one entry that carries the most common genes and DNA. The sample yields some 30,000 distinct CDR3 sequences; 5.8% were counted once. The ten largest clones take up 5% to 5.5% of the sample. Sequencing was done on a sample of whole blood. The receptors here all came from an adult who was a healthcare worker with PCR-confirmed SARS-CoV-2 infection or an uninfected control (not recorded which).

This clonotype was seen repeatedly, ten times or more. The chain uses TRBV13 and TRBJ2-1; D is perhaps TRBD2 (7 bases). V was trimmed by 7 bases and J by 3 bases, leaving 19 bases between them. The CDR3 totals 16 residues. Germline assignment: CDR1 PRHDT and CDR2 FYEKMQ (reference sequence). CDR3 nucleotides: TGTGCCAGCACCCCGGGGGGCTCTTTCCTCTACAATGAGCAGTTCTTC. Protein: CASTPGGSFLYNEQFF.

This clonotype was seen ten or more times. This CDR3 is missing its conserved last phenylalanine or tryptophan, likely due to a read error. Because the CDR3's place on the DNA is in doubt, the DNA is left out and the CDR3 is given as listed by TCRdb. The J gene is TRBJ2-5, the V gene TRBV12-3 or TRBV12-4; TRBD2 was called by the table and not checked on the DNA. The CDR3 has 14 residues if both end residues are counted. CDR3 residues: CASSLLGLAGPLVL.

This clonotype was seen ten or more times. This chain joins TRBV9 and TRBJ1-1; TRBD1 agrees at 9 bases. CDR3 length equals 15 residues. Trimming at V came to 4 bases and at J to 5 bases, leaving 9 bases not matched to a gene. Germline V gene data show CDR1 as SGDLS and CDR2 as YYNGEE. The CDR3 bases are TGTGCCAGCAGCCAGGGGACAGGGTGGATGACTGAAGCTTTCTTT. This codes for CASSQGTGWMTEAFF.

This clonotype was counted ten times or more. This chain links TRBV11-2 with TRBJ2-3; possibly TRBD1 for D (7 bases). This CDR3 has 14 amino acids. V was trimmed by 5 bases and J by 5 bases, leaving 14 bases between them. Germline V gene data show CDR1 as SGHAT and CDR2 as FQNNGV. The CDR3 DNA reads as TGTGCCAGCAGCGACAGGGACTTCCGAGATACGCAGTATTTT. It yields the protein CASSDRDFRDTQYF.

This clonotype was observed many times. V and J are TRBV5-4 and TRBJ2-1; D perhaps matches TRBD2 (6 bases). V was cut by 0 bases and J by 0 bases, with 13 bases left in between. This CDR3 is built from 17 residues. Germline V lookup: CDR1 SGHNT, CDR2 YYREEE (reference sequence). The CDR3 DNA is TGTGCCAGCAGCTTGGCCGGGGGATTCAGCTCCTACAATGAGCAGTTCTTC. Translating it yields CASSLAGGFSSYNEQFF.

In this sample, this clonotype turned up many times. V and J are TRBV5-1 and TRBJ2-1; 9 nucleotides line up with TRBD1. Germline loops: CDR1 SGHRS, CDR2 YFSETQ. The V and J ends lost 2 bases and 5 bases, in that order; junction bases with no gene match: 20. This CDR3 has 20 residues. The DNA of the CDR3 is TGCGCCAGCAGCTTCCGCCGGGACAGGGATGACCGGGACTACAACAATGAGCAGTTCTTC. It is translated as CASSFRRDRDDRDYNNEQFF.

This clonotype was observed at least ten times. The rearrangement uses TRBV7-2 and TRBJ2-3; D call uncertain. Germline CDR1 and CDR2: SGHTA and FQGNSA. The CDR3 runs to 13 residues. Trimming took off 5 bases at V and 0 bases at J, with 6 bases between the two ends. The DNA of the CDR3 is TGTGCCAGCAGCAACCCTAGCACAGATACGCAGTATTTT. It encodes CASSNPSTDTQYF.

This clonotype has a handful of counts. This sequence joins TRBV11-3 and TRBJ2-7; maybe TRBD1 (6 bases). CDR1 and CDR2 from the germline V gene are SGHNT and YENEEA. The CDR3 runs to 13 residues. V lost 2 bases, J lost 5 bases, and 10 bases lay in between. As DNA, the CDR3 is TGTGCCAGCAGCTTAAACAGGGTCCACGAGCAGTACTTC. Amino acid sequence: CASSLNRVHEQYF.

This clonotype was counted at least ten times. DNA of the CDR3: TGCAGCGCAGGGGGCTTGACCACTGAAGCTTTCTTT. Its translation is CSAGGLTTEAFF. This chain links TRBV29-1 with TRBJ1-1, with TRBD1 matching over 8 bases. Per germline, CDR1 SQVTM and CDR2 ANQGSEA. V lost 7 bases to trimming and J lost 4 bases; unmatched junction nucleotides: 5. The CDR3 has 12 residues.

This clonotype was detected only a few times. The V and J genes are TRBV20-1 and TRBJ2-3; either TRBD1 or TRBD2 may fit D (6 bases each). Trimming cost V 6 bases and J 8 bases, with 21 bases left between them. Germline assignment: CDR1 DFQATT and CDR2 SNEGSKA (reference sequence). The CDR3 is 14 amino acids. The CDR3 DNA follows: TGCAGTGCCCTCGACACTGAGGGGGGCGGTACGCAGTATTTT. The encoded protein is CSALDTEGGGTQYF.

This clonotype was recorded many times. V is TRBV5-4 and J is TRBJ2-3, with TRBD2 matching 9 bases. The CDR3 has 17 residues. V was clipped by 1 base and J by 4 bases; unmatched bases: 10. Germline V gene sequence: CDR1 SGHNT, CDR2 YYREEE (reference sequence). CDR3 sequence reads: CASSLYGAGGMADTQYF. CDR3 bases: TGTGCCAGCAGCTTGTACGGAGCGGGGGGTATGGCAGATACGCAGTATTTT.

This chain links TRBV7-2 with TRBJ1-1; D remains unclear. The ends were cut back, 0 bases at V and 10 bases at J, with 18 bases in the middle. The CDR3 runs 15 residues. Germline CDR1 SGHTA, CDR2 FQGNSA. CDR3 nucleotides: TGTGCCAGCAGCTTAGCGAATCAGATGCGTGACGGAGCTTTCTTT. The encoded protein is CASSLANQMRDGAFF.

The table lists this clonotype with many counts. The V call is TRBV5-1, the J call TRBJ2-3; 10 nucleotides align to TRBD1. V trimming: 4 bases; J trimming: 4 bases; junction bases outside the gene matches: 15. This CDR3 region has 18 residues. CDR1 and CDR2 from the germline V gene are SGHRS and YFSETQ. The CDR3 sequence: CASSPRQGAQPRPDTQYF. CDR3 nucleotide sequence: TGCGCCAGCAGCCCAAGACAGGGGGCGCAACCCCGTCCAGATACGCAGTATTTT.

In its sample, this clonotype was seen a few times. This chain links TRBV18 with TRBJ2-7; TRBD1 aligns across 8 bases. Germline V gene lookup returns CDR1 KGHSH and CDR2 LQKENI. This CDR3 is 16 amino acids long. After removal of 0 bases from V and 0 bases from J, the junction contained 4 bases not matched to a gene. CDR3 sequence reads: CASSPPKQGGSYEQYF. In DNA, the CDR3 is TGTGCCAGCTCACCACCGAAACAGGGGGGCTCCTACGAGCAGTACTTC.

This clonotype was found many times. This sequence joins TRBV7-6 and TRBJ2-1, with D tentatively TRBD1 (5 bases). Germline CDR1 SGHVS, CDR2 FNYEAQ. The CDR3 contains 12 residues. Between the trimmed V and J ends, which lost 5 bases and 7 bases, there was a span of 9 bases. CDR3 DNA: TGTGCCAGCAGCCACCAGGGTAATGAGCAGTTCTTC. Translation gives CASSHQGNEQFF.

This clonotype was seen at least ten times. The genes are TRBV25-1 and TRBJ2-7, with a tentative D call TRBD1 (6 bases). Deletions cut 6 bases from V and 3 bases from J, with 15 bases between. Per the germline V gene, CDR1 is MGHDK and CDR2 is SYGVNS. This CDR3 has 14 residues. CDR3 nucleotides: TGTGCCAGCAGACCCACGGACAGACGCTACGAGCAGTACTTC. Its protein is CASRPTDRRYEQYF.

This rearrangement joins TRBV9 to TRBJ2-6, with a weak D call TRBD2 (8 bases). CDR3 size: 20 residues. The V and J ends lost 4 bases and 0 bases respectively, with 23 bases between them. Germline V gene data show CDR1 as SGDLS and CDR2 as YYNGEE. The CDR3 reads CASSPQGGSGASSGANVLTF. The CDR3 region has the DNA TGTGCCAGCAGCCCCCAGGGGGGTAGCGGGGCTTCCTCTGGGGCCAACGTCCTGACTTTC.

Written as DNA, the CDR3 is TGCGCCAGCAGCCGCCGACTAGCGGGGGGACAATTAGATACGCAGTATTTT. Its translation is CASSRRLAGGQLDTQYF. The V and J genes are TRBV4-3 and TRBJ2-3; 13 positions match TRBD2. With 4 bases clipped from V and 5 bases from J, the junction kept 9 bases outside the gene matches. Germline-derived CDR1 and CDR2 are LGHNA and YSLEER. This CDR3 comprises 17 residues.

This clonotype came up many times. One end of the junction is discordant with germline, which a read error may explain. The gene calls are TRBV7-7 and TRBJ2-7, with a tentative D call TRBD1 (6 bases). Looked up from germline, CDR1 is SSHAT and CDR2 is FNYEAQ (reference sequence). The CDR3 sequence is 13 residues long. CDR3 residues: CASSLWQGNEQYF. In nucleotides, the CDR3 is TGTGCTAGCAGCTTATGGCAGGGGAACGAGCAGTACTTC.

In this sample, this clonotype turned up a few times. This chain connects TRBV12-3 or TRBV12-4 to TRBJ1-1; D perhaps matches TRBD1 (5 bases). Trimming left V 4 bases short and J 4 bases short, with 16 bases between. The CDR3 is made up of 15 amino acids. The CDR3 here is CASSSPGRRGTEAFF. The CDR3 coding sequence is TGTGCCAGCAGTTCCCCAGGGCGAAGAGGCACTGAAGCTTTCTTT.